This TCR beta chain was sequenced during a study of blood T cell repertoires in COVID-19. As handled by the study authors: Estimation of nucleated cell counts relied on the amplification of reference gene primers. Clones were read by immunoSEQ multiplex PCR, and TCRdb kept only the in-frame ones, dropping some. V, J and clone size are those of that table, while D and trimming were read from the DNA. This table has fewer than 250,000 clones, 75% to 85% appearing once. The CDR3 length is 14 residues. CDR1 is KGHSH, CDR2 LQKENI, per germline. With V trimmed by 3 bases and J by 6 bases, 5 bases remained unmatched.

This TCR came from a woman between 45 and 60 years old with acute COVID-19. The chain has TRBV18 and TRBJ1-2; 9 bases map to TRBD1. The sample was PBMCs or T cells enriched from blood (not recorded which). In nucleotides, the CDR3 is TGTGCCAGCTCACCGGGACAGGGCTTCGATGGCTACACCTTC. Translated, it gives CASSPGQGFDGYTF.